Following are 21 T cell receptor beta chains from one sample sequenced in a study of T cell responses to AZD1222 COVID-19 vaccine. Generated by immunoSEQ multiplex PCR, the TCRdb table keeps only in-frame clones and is missing some. The sample contains about 63,000 clones, around 82% of which appear only once. The sample was peripheral blood, taken 28 days after the second AZD1222 dose. All receptors come from an adult who received the AZD1222 COVID-19 vaccine.

This chain joins TRBV5-1 and TRBJ2-2; TRBD1 agrees at 7 bases. The CDR3 contains 14 residues. Germline lookup yields CDR1 SGHRS and CDR2 YFSETQ. Unmatched junction bases numbered 5, after V lost 2 bases and J lost 7 bases. In DNA form, the CDR3 reads TGCGCCAGCAGCTTAGGGGGCCTTCACGGGGAGCTGTTTTTT. It translates to CASSLGGLHGELFF.

CDR3 nucleotide sequence: TGTGCCAGCAGTTTGGACAGGCGGTTTGGGGGCTACACCTTC. Translating gives CASSLDRRFGGYTF. V gene TRBV11-1 combines with J gene TRBJ1-2; 7 nucleotides agree with TRBD1. Germline V gene data show CDR1 as SGHAT and CDR2 as FQDESV (reference sequence). Trimming took 6 bases from V and 8 from J; bases not matched to a gene: 12. The CDR3 has 14 residues.

The chain joins TRBV4-1 to TRBJ2-5, with a possible D match to TRBD2 (6 bases). This CDR3 contains 15 residues. Germline V gene data show CDR1 as MGHRA and CDR2 as YSYEKL. V was pared by 1 base and J by 0 bases, with 9 bases between. CDR3 nucleotides: TGCGCCAGCAGCCAAGGCGGGACGGACCAAGAGACCCAGTACTTC. Protein: CASSQGGTDQETQYF.

About this clone: Other DNA sequences within the sample encode an identical CDR3. The chain joins TRBV27 to TRBJ2-5; tentatively, D is TRBD1 (6 bases). V lost 5 bases and J lost 4, with 8 bases in between. CDR3 length: 12 amino acids. Germline CDR1 reads MNHEY; CDR2 reads SMNVEV (reference sequence). In nucleotides, the CDR3 is TGTGCCAGCAGTCCCAGGGGAGAGACCCAGTACTTC. Its translation: CASSPRGETQYF.

Here the CDR3 DNA reads TGTGCCAGCGCGGGGGGTGGCCTTGAAAAACTGTTTTTT. Its protein is CASAGGGLEKLFF. The V gene is TRBV7-2, the J gene TRBJ1-4; possible D gene TRBD1, 5 bases. This CDR3 has 13 amino acids. The germline CDR1 and CDR2 sequences are SGHTA and FQGNSA. V was clipped by 8 bases and J by 7 bases, with 14 bases between them.

This clone showed up just once. V and J are TRBV3-1 (or the pseudogene TRBV3-2) and TRBJ2-5; TRBD2 agrees at 12 bases. Losses at the gene ends were 4 bases for V and 1 base for J; bases not matched to a gene: 7. This CDR3 contains 17 residues. In germline, CDR1 is LGHDT, CDR2 YNNKEL (reference sequence). The CDR3 loop reads CASSPASGGESQETQYF. The CDR3, as DNA: TGTGCCAGCAGCCCCGCTAGCGGGGGGGAATCCCAAGAGACCCAGTACTTC.

This clone was recorded a few times. The genes are TRBV5-4 and TRBJ2-5; TRBD1 aligns across 7 bases. The junction had 6 bases not matched to a gene; V was cut back by 4 bases and J by 3 bases. The V gene's germline CDR1 is SGHNT and CDR2 YYREEE (reference sequence). The CDR3 loop spans 14 amino acids. CDR3 sequence: CASSARGTEETQYF. CDR3 sequence (DNA): TGTGCCAGCAGCGCAAGAGGGACAGAAGAGACCCAGTACTTC. The variable domain in full, completed from reference TRBV5-4 and TRBJ2-5, reads ETGVTQSPTHLIKTRGQQVTLRCSSQSGHNTVSWYQQALGQGPQFIFQYYREEENGRGNFPPRFSGLQFPNYSSELNVNALELDDSALYLCASSARGTEETQYFGPGTRLLVL.

J is TRBJ1-5 and V is TRBV28, with TRBD1 matching over 8 bases. With 6 bases clipped from V and 2 bases from J, the junction kept 3 bases outside the gene matches. Germline CDR1 MDHEN, CDR2 SYDVKM. CDR3 length equals 14 residues. The CDR3 spells CASRQGDGNQPQHF. CDR3 coding DNA: TGTGCCAGCAGACAGGGGGATGGCAATCAGCCCCAGCATTTT.

The chain uses TRBV2 and TRBJ1-4; D perhaps matches TRBD1 (5 bases). V lost 8 bases and J 8 bases, leaving 18 bases between the germline ends. This CDR3 contains 14 residues. Germline CDR1 reads SNHLY; CDR2 reads FYNNEI. CDR3 sequence (DNA): TGTGCCAGCTACCCTCTCAGGGCCGGAGAAAAACTGTTTTTT. Translating gives CASYPLRAGEKLFF.

This clone was observed a single time. The chain combines TRBV24-1 with TRBJ2-1; no clear D. Deletions cut 0 bases from V and 0 bases from J, with 14 bases between. The CDR3 runs to 18 residues. The germline V gene encodes CDR1 KGHDR and CDR2 SFDVKD. CDR3 nucleotide sequence: TGTGCCACCAGTGATTTGAAGGGATCAGTAAGCTCCTACAATGAGCAGTTCTTC. Protein product: CATSDLKGSVSSYNEQFF.

The CDR3: CASSSGLNTEAFF. CDR3 nucleotides: TGTGCCAGCAGTTCAGGGCTGAACACTGAAGCTTTCTTT. The chain uses TRBV6-4 and TRBJ1-1, with TRBD1 as a possible D gene (5 bases). The CDR3 has 13 residues. V lost 5 bases and J lost 0, with 7 bases in between. Germline V gives CDR1 MRHNA, CDR2 SNTAGT.

This chain joins TRBV27 and TRBJ2-1; no definite D call. The CDR3 has 14 amino acids. V lost 5 bases, J lost 4 bases, and 12 bases lay in between. In germline, CDR1 is MNHEY, CDR2 SMNVEV (reference sequence). CDR3 sequence: CASSPLTEYNEQFF. For the CDR3, the DNA is TGTGCCAGCAGTCCCTTGACGGAATACAATGAGCAGTTCTTC.

This rearrangement joins TRBV2 to TRBJ1-5, with no clear D. The CDR3 contains 14 residues. The germline CDR1 and CDR2 sequences are SNHLY and FYNNEI. V was cut by 4 bases and J by 3 bases, with 10 bases left in between. The CDR3 DNA is TGTGCCAGCAGTGCTTCGAGTTACAATCAGCCCCAGCATTTT. Translating it yields CASSASSYNQPQHF.

The CDR3: CASSESRDRGGYGYTF. The CDR3 DNA sequence: TGTGCCAGCAGTGAATCCCGGGACAGGGGCGGCTATGGCTACACCTTC. The V and J genes are TRBV6-1 and TRBJ1-2, with TRBD1 matching over 10 bases. Germline trimming cut 2 bases from V and 4 bases from J; bases unmatched to any gene: 7. CDR1 and CDR2 from the germline V gene are MNHNS and SASEGT. The CDR3 is 16 amino acids.

The chain is built from TRBV7-2 and TRBJ2-3; the D is unclear. V was shortened by 5 bases and J by 0 bases, with 12 bases between the two germline ends. The germline CDR1 and CDR2 sequences are SGHTA and FQGNSA. The CDR3 is made up of 15 amino acids. The CDR3 nucleotides read TGTGCCAGCAGCCTCCGGGCTTCTAGCACAGATACGCAGTATTTT. Encoded protein: CASSLRASSTDTQYF.

This clone was seen once. The J gene is TRBJ1-5, the V gene TRBV11-2; D perhaps matches TRBD1 (6 bases). Trimming left V 5 bases short and J 5 bases short, with 10 bases between. The germline V gene encodes CDR1 SGHAT and CDR2 FQNNGV. The CDR3 is 13 residues long. The DNA of the CDR3 is TGTGCCAGCAGCCTGGGGGGCCATCAGCCCCAGCATTTT. Its protein product is CASSLGGHQPQHF.

V gene TRBV7-8 combines with J gene TRBJ1-5; the D is unclear. CDR3 length: 14 residues. The ends were cut back, 1 base at V and 9 bases at J, with 13 bases in the middle. Per germline, CDR1 SGHVS and CDR2 FQNEAQ. The CDR3 loop is CASSLGGSGRPQHF. In nucleotides, the CDR3 is TGTGCCAGCAGCTTAGGAGGGTCGGGCAGGCCCCAGCATTTT.

The CDR3 here is CASSYDPEGTDTQYF. CDR3 sequence (DNA): TGTGCCAGCAGTTACGACCCGGAGGGGACAGATACGCAGTATTTT. V gene TRBV6-2 or TRBV6-3 combines with J gene TRBJ2-3; possibly TRBD2 for D (6 bases). Germline CDR1 reads MNHEY; CDR2 reads SVGEGT. This CDR3 comprises 15 residues. V was pared by 2 bases and J by 3 bases, with 12 bases between.

This clone was observed a single time. V is TRBV19 and J is TRBJ1-4, with TRBD1 matching 7 bases. The germline V gene encodes CDR1 LNHDA and CDR2 SQIVND (reference sequence). The CDR3 consists of 14 residues. Germline trimming cut 7 bases from V and 5 bases from J; bases unmatched to any gene: 7. The CDR3 protein is CASTLLTGNEKLFF. The CDR3 DNA reads as TGTGCCAGTACTTTGTTGACAGGGAATGAAAAACTGTTTTTT. Drawing the rest from reference TRBV19 and TRBJ1-4, the complete variable domain is DGGITQSPKYLFRKEGQNVTLSCEQNLNHDAMYWYRQDPGQGLRLIYYSQIVNDFQKGDIAEGYSVSREKKESFPLTVTSAQKNPTAFYLCASTLLTGNEKLFFGSGTQLSVL.

CDR3 amino acids: CASSSGFRAGANVLTF. The CDR3 DNA follows: TGTGCCAGCAGCTCAGGATTCCGGGCTGGGGCCAACGTCCTGACTTTC. The V gene is TRBV11-3, the J gene TRBJ2-6; no firm D call. CDR1 and CDR2 (germline): SGHNT, YENEEA. This CDR3 contains 16 residues. The ends were cut back, 4 bases at V and 2 bases at J, with 12 bases in the middle.

In its sample, this clone was seen once. The chain is built from TRBV12-5 and TRBJ2-3; D uncertain. The length of the CDR3 is 14 residues. CDR1 is LGHNT, CDR2 FRNRAP, per germline. V lost 5 bases and J 0 bases, leaving 9 bases between the germline ends. The CDR3 nucleotides read TGTGCTAGTGGTCCTCAGGTTAGCACAGATACGCAGTATTTT. Translating it yields CASGPQVSTDTQYF.